Below, 16 T cell receptor beta chains from the same sample are listed, as sequenced in a study of T cells after yellow fever vaccination (dated by TCRdb to between 2019 and 2020). Library creation used 5' RACE. Sequencer: Illumina NovaSeq 6000. TCRdb handled the public reads itself, with Q25 trimming in fastp and clone calling in MiXCR, and kept productive beta chains. Every CDR3 protein is listed once, alongside the most common genes and DNA of its rows. The sample table shows about 320,000 distinct CDR3 sequences, and over 3.5% are seen once. Jointly, the top ten make up roughly a fifth of the sample. The label giving this sample's treatment or condition can be read as: live attenuated yellow fever vaccine strain. The source was PBMCs, collected 15 days after the yellow fever booster vaccination. The receptors shown here come from a man in his late teens or twenties who received the YFV17D yellow fever vaccine.

This clonotype was counted at least ten times. The V and J genes are TRBV6-6 and TRBJ2-5, with TRBD2 matching 9 bases. Germline V CDR1 and CDR2: MNHNY, SVGAGI (reference sequence). The CDR3 extends over 18 amino acids. V shed 1 base, J shed 2 bases, and the junction held 11 bases outside the gene matches. The CDR3 DNA sequence: TGTGCCAGCAGTTACTTCCGGCCAGCGGGGGGCCCTCAAGAGACCCAGTACTTC. It encodes CASSYFRPAGGPQETQYF.

In this sample, this clonotype turned up a few times. This chain connects TRBV10-3 to TRBJ1-2; D possibly corresponds to TRBD1 (5 bases). Trimming shortened V by 3 bases and J by 3 bases, and 14 bases separated the two germline ends. The CDR3 spans 15 residues. The germline V gene has CDR1 ENHRY and CDR2 SYGVKD. This CDR3 is CAISDPWGGYYGYTF. DNA of the CDR3: TGTGCCATCAGTGATCCCTGGGGGGGGTACTATGGCTACACCTTC.

In its sample, this clonotype was seen many times. This chain connects TRBV20-1 to TRBJ2-1, with D maybe TRBD2 (5 bases). The CDR3 is made up of 14 amino acids. Trimming pared 1 base from V and 5 bases from J, leaving 12 bases between. In germline, CDR1 is DFQATT, CDR2 SNEGSKA (reference sequence). This chain's CDR3 is CSARGLRANNEQFF. In DNA form, the CDR3 reads TGCAGTGCTAGAGGATTGCGGGCTAACAATGAGCAGTTCTTC.

In this sample, this clonotype turned up a few times. The chain is built from TRBV18 and TRBJ1-2; 9 bases align to TRBD1. The CDR3 sequence is 13 residues long. The germline V gene has CDR1 KGHSH and CDR2 LQKENI. Trimming took 8 bases from V and 7 from J; bases not matched to a gene: 8. The CDR3 reads CASLSGQGIGYTF. The DNA for the CDR3 is TGTGCCAGCCTCTCGGGACAGGGAATTGGCTACACCTTC. The full variable domain, rest sourced from reference TRBV18 and TRBJ1-2, is NAGVMQNPRHLVRRRGQEARLRCSPMKGHSHVYWYRQLPEEGLKFMVYLQKENIIDESGMPKERFSAEFPKEGPSILRIQQVVRGDSAAYFCASLSGQGIGYTFGSGTRLTVV.

The chain has TRBV6-5 and TRBJ2-7, with D tentatively TRBD1 (5 bases). Germline CDR1 reads MNHEY; CDR2 reads SVGAGI. CDR3 length: 14 residues. Trimming removed 5 bases at V and 5 bases at J, with 16 bases between. The CDR3 DNA is TGTGCCAGCAGTCAGGGTTCCCATCACAACGAGCAGTACGTC. Translation gives CASSQGSHHNEQYV.

The chain is built from TRBV12-2 and TRBJ2-5; TRBD1, as called in the table, went unchecked against the DNA. TRBV12-2 is a pseudogene locus. CDR3 length: 15 amino acids. The CDR3 here is CASRLVDRGQETQYF. The CDR3 nucleotides read TGTGCAAGTCGCTTAGTCGACAGGGGACAAGAGACCCAGTACTTC.

This clonotype was recorded many times. This chain links TRBV5-6 with TRBJ2-7; D uncertain. Between the trimmed V and J ends, which lost 2 bases and 0 bases, there was a span of 9 bases. The CDR3 has 14 amino acids. The germline V gene has CDR1 SGHDT and CDR2 YYEEEE. The CDR3 is CASSFVASSYEQYF. As DNA, the CDR3 is TGTGCCAGCAGCTTCGTGGCTAGCTCCTACGAGCAGTACTTC.

Ten or more counts support this clonotype. The gene calls are TRBV5-1 and TRBJ2-1, with a possible D match to TRBD1 (5 bases). CDR1 is SGHRS and CDR2 is YFSETQ in the germline V gene. Trimming shortened V by 3 bases and J by 10 bases, and 20 bases separated the two germline ends. The CDR3 contains 15 residues. CDR3 residues: CASSSTAAGLREQFF. DNA of the CDR3: TGCGCCAGCAGCTCAACCGCTGCAGGGCTACGCGAGCAGTTCTTC.

This clonotype was found a few times. The genes are TRBV11-2 and TRBJ1-6; TRBD1 matches at 9 bases. The CDR3 is 14 residues long. Trimming removed 4 bases from V and 11 bases from J; junction bases left unmatched: 6. Germline V CDR1 and CDR2: SGHAT, FQNNGV. CDR3 region: CASSSRTGEPPLHF. The CDR3 nucleotides read TGTGCCAGCAGCTCCCGGACAGGGGAACCACCCCTCCACTTT. The whole variable domain, filled in from reference TRBV11-2 and TRBJ1-6, reads EAGVAQSPRYKIIEKRQSVAFWCNPISGHATLYWYQQILGQGPKLLIQFQNNGVVDDSQLPKDRFSAERLKGVDSTLKIQPAKLEDSAVYLCASSSRTGEPPLHFGNGTRLTVT.

Ten or more counts support this clonotype. V and J are TRBV6-5 and TRBJ1-1, with D perhaps TRBD1 (5 bases). The CDR3 is 12 residues long. CDR1 is MNHEY and CDR2 is SVGAGI in the germline V gene. V was trimmed by 6 bases and J by 11 bases, leaving 16 bases between them. CDR3 amino acids: CASSPFQGAAFF. The CDR3 bases are TGTGCCAGCAGCCCGTTCCAAGGGGCCGCTTTCTTT.

This clonotype occurred many times. V usage is TRBV5-1 and J usage is TRBJ1-1; possibly TRBD1 for D (6 bases). This CDR3 has 15 amino acids. Trimming pared 3 bases from V and 2 bases from J, leaving 14 bases between. CDR1 is SGHRS and CDR2 is YFSETQ in the germline V gene. The CDR3 loop is CASSWGRTVNTEAFF. CDR3 coding DNA: TGCGCCAGCAGCTGGGGGAGGACAGTAAACACTGAAGCTTTCTTT.

Ten or more counts support this clonotype. This chain links TRBV2 with TRBJ1-1, with a weak D call TRBD1 (5 bases). With 4 bases removed from V and 4 bases from J, the gap between germline ends came to 10 bases. The germline V gene has CDR1 SNHLY and CDR2 FYNNEI. This CDR3 is 13 amino acids long. For the CDR3, the DNA is TGTGCCAGCAGTGGGGAGAGGGGCACTGAAGCTTTCTTT. This sequence encodes CASSGERGTEAFF.

This clonotype was observed many times. The chain recombines TRBV7-2 with TRBJ1-1; no reliable D call. The germline V and J ends were trimmed by 1 base and 1 base, with 7 bases remaining between them. Germline assignment: CDR1 SGHTA and CDR2 FQGNSA. The CDR3 consists of 14 residues. The CDR3 region has the DNA TGTGCCAGCAGCTTAGGTCCGGAGAACACTGAAGCTTTCTTT. It is translated as CASSLGPENTEAFF.

This clonotype was recorded many times. The chain couples TRBV6-2 or TRBV6-3 to TRBJ2-3; D perhaps matches TRBD2 (7 bases). Germline values: CDR1 MNHEY, CDR2 SVGEGT. The V end was cut by 2 bases, the J end by 6 bases, with 18 bases between. The CDR3 is 16 amino acids. As DNA, the CDR3 is TGTGCCAGCAGTTACCCTTCAAGTCGCGGGGGCGATACGCAGTATTTT. As protein: CASSYPSSRGGDTQYF.

This clonotype showed up many times. The V call is TRBV5-1, the J call TRBJ1-5; maybe TRBD1 (6 bases). Germline CDR1 reads SGHRS; CDR2 reads YFSETQ. The CDR3 runs to 13 residues. Trimming left V 0 bases short and J 7 bases short, with 8 bases between. DNA for the CDR3: TGCGCCAGCAGCTTGGGGACAGAACAGCCCCAGCATTTT. This sequence encodes CASSLGTEQPQHF.

The chain links TRBV5-1 to TRBJ2-1; maybe TRBD1 (5 bases). The CDR3 extends over 13 amino acids. CDR1 is SGHRS, CDR2 YFSETQ, per germline. Deletions cut 4 bases from V and 4 bases from J, with 9 bases between. The CDR3 is CASSIAGYNEQFF. The CDR3 region has the DNA TGCGCCAGCAGCATAGCAGGGTACAATGAGCAGTTCTTC.